These 2 T cell receptor beta chains share one sample of origin, sequenced in a study of control samples from healthy donors and cancer patients. The table came from immunoSEQ multiplex PCR; TCRdb's copy has only in-frame clones and leaves some out. The table lists about 100,000 clones, around 88% of them singletons, with more than 7% in the top ten. The sample consisted of blood. Source of these receptors: a man aged 30 to 39 in good health.

The V and J genes are TRBV29-1 and TRBJ2-7; 8 positions agree with TRBD1. This CDR3 region has 15 residues. Germline V gives CDR1 SQVTM, CDR2 ANQGSEA. V dropped 5 bases and J dropped 0; count of bases not matched to a gene: 9. CDR3 region: CSVSRTGKSSYEQYV. CDR3 DNA: TGCAGCGTTTCTAGGACAGGGAAATCCTCCTACGAGCAGTACGTC.

This chain uses TRBV7-2 with TRBJ2-1; 12 bases map to TRBD2. From germline, CDR1 is SGHTA and CDR2 FQGNSA. V gave up 5 bases and J gave up 5 bases; unmatched junction bases: 4. The CDR3 is made up of 15 amino acids. The CDR3 spells CASSPSGRVNNEQFF. The CDR3 DNA reads TGTGCCAGCAGCCCTAGCGGGAGGGTAAACAATGAGCAGTTCTTC. The whole variable domain, remainder taken from reference TRBV7-2 and TRBJ2-1, is GAGVSQSPSNKVTEKGKDVELRCDPISGHTALYWYRQSLGQGLEFLIYFQGNSAPDKSGLPSDRFSAERTGGSVSTLTIQRTQQEDSAVYLCASSPSGRVNNEQFFGPGTRLTVL.